This T cell receptor (beta chain) was retrieved from a study of blood T cells in healthy people across ages. Together with a sample-barcoded 5' primer, a J-beta primer mix was included in a second PCR lasting about 6 to 12 cycles. TCRdb reprocessed the 5' RACE reads via MiXCR and lists one record per CDR3 protein. The repertoire includes about 1.6 million distinct CDR3 sequences, roughly 32% of them detected once, and around 11% sits in the top ten. V was clipped by 5 bases and J by 2 bases, with 12 bases between them. Germline lookup yields CDR1 SGHAT and CDR2 FQNNGV. The CDR3 runs to 15 residues. This sequence was found in a woman in her 30s in good health. The sample consisted of blood. The gene calls are TRBV11-2 and TRBJ1-4; TRBD1 is a possible D gene (5 bases). The CDR3 region is CASSPRVSTNEKLFF. The DNA for the CDR3 is TGTGCCAGCAGCCCCAGGGTTTCCACTAATGAAAAACTGTTTTTT.